The present entry profiles one T cell receptor (beta chain) with its context. In its sample, this clonotype was seen many times. No cognate antigen has been identified for it. No base qualities exist here, and no much larger clone lies one base off it. This sample was included in a study of prognosis after radiotherapy for stage I lung cancer (dated by TCRdb to the early 2020s). As for the study more broadly: Between April 2018 and early 2019, around 19 stage I NSCLC patients were enrolled in Nanjing, China. Peripheral blood TCR beta repertoires were profiled in stage I NSCLC patients before and after stereotactic body radiotherapy, and the repertoires were related to distant failure. Tumor histology was squamous cell carcinoma in seven or eight patients and adenocarcinoma in approximately 11. Using image-guided IMRT or VMAT, SBRT was delivered in 3 to 5 fractions at a biologically effective dose of at least 100 Gy. Every patient was regarded as medically inoperable, because of comorbidities in about a dozen cases and refusal of surgery in 7 cases. Distant metastases were developed by four of the 19 patients after SBRT, at a median of around seven months, whereas no significant progression was observed in the other 15 patients. The cohort comprised around 14 men and more than 5 women with a median age of almost 75 years, ranging from 53 to 84 years. Among the enrolled patients, fourteen had newly diagnosed primary stage I lung tumors, while about 5 had oligometastatic NSCLC following surgical resection of the primary tumor. In every patient, SBRT was given without any concurrent therapy. The study took one blood sample before SBRT and one after SBRT from each of some 20 patients and sequenced all 40 or so samples. Overall results and qualifications from the work: The study was limited by its small cohort and short follow-up, and the findings require independent validation. Unique TCR clone counts fell after SBRT (median about 10,000 before versus about 7,100 after; Wilcoxon paired P=0.011). Post-SBRT Shannon entropy and its change from baseline were lower in patients who developed distant metastases; baseline Shannon entropy was not associated with metastases. All reported P values were unadjusted for multiple comparisons. Differences in TRBV and TRBJ usage frequencies by metastasis status were reportedly observed in two V genes at baseline and in roughly 10 V and two J genes after SBRT. Tumor specificity of expanded TCR clones was not determined.

CDR1 and CDR2 (MNHEY, SVGEGT) derive from the germline V gene. The CDR3 starts with the cysteine, ends with the phenylalanine, and has 15 residues. Of the read, only the CDR3 DNA is kept; its 45 bases are in frame from base 1. The V end gives up 2 bases and the J end 9 bases, leaving 7 bases in the junction not matched to a gene. Two rounds of multiplex PCR were used to amplify the TCR beta CDR3 region from genomic DNA. The first PCR round used primers specific to each TRBV and TRBJ gene, and the primer sequences were filed in Chinese patent CN105087789A. Universal primers were used in the second round of PCR. The Roche High Pure PCR Template Preparation Kit was used to extract genomic DNA from frozen PBMCs. An Illumina HiSeq 3000 was used to sequence the libraries paired-end with 151 bp reads. The paper's processing steps were these. CutAdapt was used to remove raw reads lacking the multiplex PCR primer sequences. High-quality paired reads were merged into contigs with PEAR. TRB V, D and J gene segments were assigned to each contig with MiXCR by alignment to reference sequences. CDR3 sequences were clustered by base quality and sequence similarity to remove sequencing errors. Shannon entropy, normalized by the natural log of the productive TCR sequence number, served as the measure of diversity. To get clonality, Shannon entropy was divided by the natural log of the number of unique clonotypes, and that result was subtracted from one. Progression-free survival cut-offs for repertoire metrics were chosen using the Youden index of ROC curves, with analyses run in R 3.5.3. TCRdb reanalyzed the raw reads on its own, using fastp at Q25 for trimming and MiXCR for clone calling, and kept in-frame beta chains. Every entry covers one CDR3 protein and lists the most common genes and DNA from its rows. Here the V and J calls rest on TCRdb's processing, not on the authors' analysis. For this sample the table gives around 13,000 distinct CDR3 sequences, of which 40% to 45% were detected only once. The ten largest make up 35% to 50% of the sample.

All patients had node-negative disease on CT and PET/CT, and none had a history of other malignancies or prior chemotherapy or radiotherapy. At each of the two time points, 5.5 to 6 milliliters of peripheral venous blood were collected into EDTA tubes. Ficoll-Paque Plus density-gradient centrifugation was used to isolate PBMCs. Immediately after collection, samples were stored at -80 degrees C until analysis. The sample here was PBMCs, taken before or after stereotactic body radiation therapy (not recorded which). The chain is encoded by TRBV6-2 or TRBV6-3 joined to TRBJ2-3; 11 of the junction bases match TRBD1. The receptor was isolated from a donor over 45 with non-small cell lung cancer. The CDR3 in this case is CASSYRGQGAITQYF. The DNA sequence is given as TGTGCCAGCAGTTACAGAGGACAGGGGGCCATCACGCAGTATTTT.